This TCR beta chain was captured in a study of identical twins. Study-wide results and limits: Modelling approaches yielded underestimates of out-of-frame TCR alpha sharing between monozygotic twins. Insertion counts were lower in abundant cord blood beta clonotypes, a trend that memory repertoires did not show. Where beta out-of-frame sequences were concerned, excess twin sharing was weaker.

This clonotype was observed a few times. The antigen is unknown. The CDR3 is 16 residues long. After removal of 2 bases from V and 5 bases from J, the junction contained 7 bases not matched to a gene. Germline values: CDR1 MNHNS, CDR2 SASEGT. TCRdb analysed the 5' RACE reads with MiXCR anew, one entry per CDR3 protein. The data show some 240,000 distinct CDR3 sequences, roughly a tenth seen once. This sequence originates from a man aged 45-65 years in good health. Sequencing was carried out using memory T cells sorted from blood. The genes are TRBV6-1 and TRBJ2-2, with TRBD1 identical over 8 bases. The CDR3 region has the DNA TGTGCCAGCAGTGAACCTTGGACAGGGCGTACCGGGGAGCTGTTTTTT. It yields the protein CASSEPWTGRTGELFF.